This note documents a single T cell receptor (beta chain) sequence. This sample was included in a study of blood T cells in healthy people across ages. Alongside a J-beta primer mix, a sample-barcoded 5' primer served in a second PCR lasting about 7 to 12 cycles. In TCRdb, the 5' RACE reads were re-called with MiXCR into one record per CDR3 protein. The sample has some 760,000 distinct CDR3 sequences; around 25% are singletons. V lost 1 base and J lost 5; bases outside the gene matches: 3. The germline V gene encodes CDR1 SGDLS and CDR2 YYNGEE. There are 14 residues in the CDR3. Per-sample yields of isolated PBMCs were at least 6 million. Separately, the same data were catalogued under a study of T cells of mothers and their children.

This sequence was found in a boy between 5 and 17 years old in good health. V and J are TRBV9 and TRBJ1-2, with TRBD1 identical over 9 bases. Sequencing used blood. CDR3 sequence (DNA): TGTGCCAGCAGCGTACTGGACAGGGGTTATGGCTACACCTTC. This codes for CASSVLDRGYGYTF.